This T cell receptor (beta chain) comes out of a study of tissue T cells after allogeneic stem cell transplantation. Study-wide results and limits: Anatomically similar tissues had similar TCR repertoires within each patient.

Repertoires were generated with immunoSEQ multiplex PCR, while TCRdb's copy carries only in-frame clones and drops some. The sample includes about 10,000 clones, approximately 61% of them seen just once. On this clone itself: As yet, its antigen is unknown.

With 3 bases clipped from V and 6 bases from J, the junction kept 8 bases outside the gene matches. Germline-derived CDR1 and CDR2 are MNHEY and SMNVEV (reference sequence). CDR3 length: 15 amino acids. The chain carries TRBV27 and TRBJ2-1; 7 nucleotides line up with TRBD1. The source was tissue from the jejunum, collected at autopsy. This clonotype was sampled from a woman aged 18-49 years with breast cancer. The DNA for the CDR3 is TGTGCCAGCAGTTTTAGGACAGGCTACTTCAATGAGCAGTTCTTC. This encodes CASSFRTGYFNEQFF.